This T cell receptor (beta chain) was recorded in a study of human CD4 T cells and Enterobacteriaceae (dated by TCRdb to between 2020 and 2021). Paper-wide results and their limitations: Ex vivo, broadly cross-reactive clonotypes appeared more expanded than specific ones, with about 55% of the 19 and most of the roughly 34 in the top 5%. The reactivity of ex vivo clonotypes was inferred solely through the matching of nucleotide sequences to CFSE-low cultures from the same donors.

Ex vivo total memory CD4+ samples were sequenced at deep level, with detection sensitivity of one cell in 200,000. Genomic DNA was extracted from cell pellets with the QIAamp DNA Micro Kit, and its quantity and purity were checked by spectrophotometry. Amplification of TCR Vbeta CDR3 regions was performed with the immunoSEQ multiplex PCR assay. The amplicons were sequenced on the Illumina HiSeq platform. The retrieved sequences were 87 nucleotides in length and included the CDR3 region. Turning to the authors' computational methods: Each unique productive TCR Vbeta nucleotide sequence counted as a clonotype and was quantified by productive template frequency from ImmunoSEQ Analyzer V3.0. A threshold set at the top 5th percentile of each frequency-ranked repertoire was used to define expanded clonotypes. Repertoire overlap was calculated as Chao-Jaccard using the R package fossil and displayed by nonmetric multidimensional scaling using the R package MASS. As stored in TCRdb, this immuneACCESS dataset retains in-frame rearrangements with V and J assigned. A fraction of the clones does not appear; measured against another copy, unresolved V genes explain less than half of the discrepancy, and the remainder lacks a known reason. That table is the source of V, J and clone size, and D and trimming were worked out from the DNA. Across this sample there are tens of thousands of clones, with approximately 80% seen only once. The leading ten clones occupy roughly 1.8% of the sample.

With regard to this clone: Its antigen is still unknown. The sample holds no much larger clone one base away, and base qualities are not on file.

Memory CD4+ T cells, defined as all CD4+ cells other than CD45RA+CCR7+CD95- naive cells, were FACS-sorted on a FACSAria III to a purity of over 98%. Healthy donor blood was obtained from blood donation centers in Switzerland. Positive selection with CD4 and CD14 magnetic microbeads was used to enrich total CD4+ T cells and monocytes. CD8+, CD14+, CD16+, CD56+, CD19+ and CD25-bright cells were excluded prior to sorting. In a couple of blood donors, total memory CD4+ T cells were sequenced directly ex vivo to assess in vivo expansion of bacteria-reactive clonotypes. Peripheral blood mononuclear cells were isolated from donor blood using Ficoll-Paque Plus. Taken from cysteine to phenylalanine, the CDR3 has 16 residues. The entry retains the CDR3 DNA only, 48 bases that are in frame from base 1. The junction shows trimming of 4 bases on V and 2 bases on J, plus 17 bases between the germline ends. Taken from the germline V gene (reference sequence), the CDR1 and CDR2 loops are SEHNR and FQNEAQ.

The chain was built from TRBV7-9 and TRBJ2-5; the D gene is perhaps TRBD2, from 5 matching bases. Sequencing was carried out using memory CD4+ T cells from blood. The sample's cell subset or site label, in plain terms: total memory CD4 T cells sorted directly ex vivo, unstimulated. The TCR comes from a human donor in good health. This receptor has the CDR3 CASSSGSGALQETQYF. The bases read TGTGCCAGCAGCTCGGGGAGCGGAGCGCTTCAAGAGACCCAGTACTTC. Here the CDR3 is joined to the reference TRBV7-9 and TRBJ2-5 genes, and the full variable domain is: DTGVSQNPRHKITKRGQNVTFRCDPISEHNRLYWYRQTLGQGPEFLTYFQNEAQLEKSRLLSDRFSAERPKGSFSTLEIQRTEQGDSAMYLCASSSGSGALQETQYFGPGTRLLVL.